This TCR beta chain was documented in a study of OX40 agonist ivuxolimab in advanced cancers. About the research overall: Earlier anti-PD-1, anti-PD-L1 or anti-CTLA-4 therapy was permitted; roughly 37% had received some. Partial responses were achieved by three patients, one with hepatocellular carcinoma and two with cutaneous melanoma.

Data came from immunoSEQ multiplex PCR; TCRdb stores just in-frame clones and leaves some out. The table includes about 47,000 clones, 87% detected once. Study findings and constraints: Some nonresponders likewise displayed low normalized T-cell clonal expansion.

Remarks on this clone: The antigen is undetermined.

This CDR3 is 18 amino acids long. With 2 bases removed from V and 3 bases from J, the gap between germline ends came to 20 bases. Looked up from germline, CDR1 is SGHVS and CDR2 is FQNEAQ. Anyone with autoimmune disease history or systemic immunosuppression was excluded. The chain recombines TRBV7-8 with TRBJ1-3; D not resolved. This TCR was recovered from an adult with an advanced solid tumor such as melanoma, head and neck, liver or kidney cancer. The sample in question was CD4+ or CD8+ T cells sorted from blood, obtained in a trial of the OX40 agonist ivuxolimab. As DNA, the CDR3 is TGTGCCAGCAGCTTAAGGGCGGAGGCAGCGATTTATGGAAACACCATATATTTT. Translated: CASSLRAEAAIYGNTIYF.